These 2 T cell receptor beta chains share one sample of origin, sequenced in a study of blood T cell repertoires in COVID-19. Clones were sequenced by immunoSEQ multiplex PCR, and TCRdb holds only the in-frame ones, with some missing. Here the sample spans about 320,000 clones, around 86% being singletons. Sequencing was carried out using peripheral blood. These receptors all stem from a woman aged 50 to 65 with acute or convalescent COVID-19.

This clone was observed many times. The chain couples TRBV9 to TRBJ2-1; 11 bases align to TRBD2. CDR3 length equals 16 residues. CDR1 and CDR2 (germline): SGDLS, YYNGEE. The V segment lost 4 bases and the J segment 7 bases; nucleotides outside the gene matches: 10. The CDR3 DNA reads TGTGCCAGCAGCCATATAGCGGGAGGGGCGTGGAATGAGCAGTTCTTC. Translated: CASSHIAGGAWNEQFF.

The chain recombines TRBV7-9 with TRBJ1-2; weak D call: TRBD1 (5 bases). Trimming left V 5 bases short and J 0 bases short, with 16 bases between. Germline V gives CDR1 SEHNR, CDR2 FQNEAQ (reference sequence). This CDR3 has 16 amino acids. The CDR3 bases are TGTGCCAGCAGCACCATTACAGGTTCCTCTAACTATGGCTACACCTTC. Translated, it gives CASSTITGSSNYGYTF.